This TCR beta chain emerged from a study of T cell responses to AZD1222 COVID-19 vaccine. Germline V gene lookup returns CDR1 LNHDA and CDR2 SQIVND (reference sequence). The V and J ends lost 6 bases and 0 bases respectively, with 6 bases between them. The CDR3 sequence is 13 residues long. The method was immunoSEQ multiplex PCR; TCRdb's version includes in-frame clones alone and lacks a portion of them. The table includes 150,000 to 200,000 clones, roughly 91% detected once. The chain joins TRBV19 to TRBJ1-5; no definite D call. Source: peripheral blood, taken 28 days after the second dose of the MenACWY control vaccine. This sequence was found in an adult who received the MenACWY meningococcal vaccine as a control. CDR3 nucleotides: TGTGCCAGTAGGGATGTTAGCAATCAGCCCCAGCATTTT. It yields the protein CASRDVSNQPQHF.